This TCR beta chain came from a study of blood T cells in healthy people across ages. Points from the study as a whole: Total diversity from one million sequenced T cells was likely underestimated.

A second PCR of 7 to 11 cycles used a sample-barcoded 5' primer and a J-beta primer mix. TCRdb recomputed calls from the 5' RACE reads with MiXCR, one row per CDR3 protein. The sample lists fewer than 700,000 distinct CDR3 sequences, approximately 40% occurring once. Regarding this clonotype: Its antigen is unknown.

The authors isolated at least 7 million PBMCs per sample. Sequencing was carried out using blood. This clonotype was sampled from a man at least 80 years old in good health.

CDR3 amino acids: CSASTRNRGRRDEQFF. The CDR3 nucleotides read TGCAGTGCTAGTACGCGAAACAGGGGCAGAAGGGATGAGCAGTTCTTC. The rearrangement uses TRBV20-1 and TRBJ2-1; 7 bases are a match to TRBD1. J was trimmed by 8 bases and V by 3 bases; bases with no gene match: 16. Germline CDR1 and CDR2: DFQATT and SNEGSKA (reference sequence). This CDR3 region has 16 residues.